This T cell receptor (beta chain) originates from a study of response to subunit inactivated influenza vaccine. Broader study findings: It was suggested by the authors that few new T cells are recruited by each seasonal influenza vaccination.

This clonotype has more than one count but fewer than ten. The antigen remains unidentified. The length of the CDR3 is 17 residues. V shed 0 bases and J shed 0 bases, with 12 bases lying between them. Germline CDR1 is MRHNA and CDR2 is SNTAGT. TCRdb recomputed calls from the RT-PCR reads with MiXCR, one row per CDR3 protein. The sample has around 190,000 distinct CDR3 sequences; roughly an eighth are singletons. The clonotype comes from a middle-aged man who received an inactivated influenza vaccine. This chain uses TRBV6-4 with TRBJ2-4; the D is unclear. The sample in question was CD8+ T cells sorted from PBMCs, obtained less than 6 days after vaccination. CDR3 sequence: CASSDSGLVLAKNIQYF. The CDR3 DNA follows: TGTGCCAGCAGTGACTCAGGGCTAGTACTAGCCAAAAACATTCAGTACTTC.